The rows below give T cell receptor beta chains drawn from one sample of a study of blood T cell repertoires in COVID-19. Clones were read by immunoSEQ multiplex PCR, and TCRdb kept only the in-frame ones, dropping some. This sample has about 150,000 clones, with 60% to 80% found just once. The sample was peripheral blood. The origin of the receptors is a man in his fifties or sixties with active or convalescent COVID-19. Both conserved end residues are part of each CDR3. The order of the fields is J gene, V gene, clone size, D gene, CDR3 DNA, CDR3 protein. D genes are given only for firm matches. The size entry is marked missing in some rows and otherwise reads once, few, many or a size class.

TRBJ2-7 | TRBV29-1 | - | - | TGCAGCGTCGAGAAACAGGCCCCCTACGAACAGTACTTC | CSVEKQAPYEQYF
TRBJ2-7 | TRBV27 | - | TRBD2 | TGTGCCAGCAGTTTATCGACTAGCGGGAGCCATCAGTACTTC | CASSLSTSGSHQYF
TRBJ1-1 | TRBV12-3/TRBV12-4 | - | - | TGTGCCAGCAGTGCCAGGGGCACTGAAGCTTTCTTT | CASSARGTEAFF
TRBJ2-3 | TRBV9 | once | - | TGTGCCAGCAGCGTACAGGCGAGAAATTGGGATACGCAGTATTTT | CASSVQARNWDTQYF
TRBJ2-3 | TRBV28 | - | TRBD2 | TGTGCCAGCAGTTTATTCCCTATGAAGGGGAATGCGGAGGGAGGGTACACAGATACGCAGTATTTT | CASSLFPMKGNAEGGYTDTQYF
TRBJ2-1 | TRBV9 | once | TRBD1 | TGTGCCAGCAGCGCCGGGACAGGGGATTACAATGAGCAGTTCTTC | CASSAGTGDYNEQFF
TRBJ1-1 | TRBV27 | - | - | TGTGCCAGCAGTTTCTTTTCGGGGATGAACACTGAAGCTTTCTTT | CASSFFSGMNTEAFF
TRBJ2-5 | TRBV12-3/TRBV12-4 | - | TRBD1 | TGTGCCAGCAGTTTCGCAGGGGGAAAGACCCAGTACTTC | CASSFAGGKTQYF
TRBJ1-2 | TRBV5-1 | few | - | TGCGCCAGCAGCCCCCAAACAGGACGGGTGGAAACCTTC | CASSPQTGRVETF
TRBJ2-5 | TRBV5-1 | - | - | TGCGCCAGCAGCTTGGCTGGGGGGGGCATGGAGACCCAGTACTTC | CASSLAGGGMETQYF
TRBJ2-7 | TRBV11-3 | - | - | TGTGCCAGCAGCTTAGCGTCCCAGGAGCAGTACTTC | CASSLASQEQYF
TRBJ1-1 | TRBV5-4 | - | - | TGTGCCAGCAGCATCGACAGGAACACTGAAGCTTTCTTT | CASSIDRNTEAFF
TRBJ2-7 | TRBV19 | - | - | TGTGCCAGTAGTATCAGACTTTTACGGATGAGCTCCTACGAGCAGTACTTC | CASSIRLLRMSSYEQYF
TRBJ1-1 | TRBV28 | - | TRBD1 | TGTGCCAGCAGCTTTGGGACGACAGGGGTGAACACTGAAGCTTTCTTT | CASSFGTTGVNTEAFF
TRBJ1-5 | TRBV9 | - | - | TGTGCCAGCAGCGTAGACGGGGTGGGGCAGCCCCAGCATTTT | CASSVDGVGQPQHF
TRBJ2-7 | TRBV10-3 | few | TRBD2 | TGTGCCATCAAGGGGAGGACTAGCGTGGAGCAGTACTTC | CAIKGRTSVEQYF
TRBJ1-1 | TRBV6-1 | few | TRBD1 | TGTGCCAGCAGTGAGGGACAGGGAATGAACACTGAAGCTTTCTTT | CASSEGQGMNTEAFF
TRBJ2-2 | TRBV5-1 | once | - | TGCGCCAGCAGTACAGGGTCGCACACCGGGGAGCTGTTTTTT | CASSTGSHTGELFF
TRBJ1-4 | TRBV6-2/TRBV6-3 | - | - | TGTGCCAGCAGTTACTTCGGGAGGGACGAAAAACTGTTTTTT | CASSYFGRDEKLFF
TRBJ2-3 | TRBV6-4 | - | TRBD2 | TGTGCCAGCAGTGACACCGGCGGGAGGGACACAGATACGCAGTATTTT | CASSDTGGRDTDTQYF
TRBJ2-3 | TRBV30 | - | TRBD2 | TGTGCCTGGAGACTCTCTAGCGGGAGGGATACGCAGTATTTT | CAWRLSSGRDTQYF
TRBJ2-7 | TRBV4-2 | - | - | TGTGCCAGCAGCCAAGACTCCAGCGGCTACGGATCCTACGAGCAGTACTTC | CASSQDSSGYGSYEQYF
TRBJ2-3 | TRBV6-5 | - | - | TGTGCCAGCTCCTATTCTTTAAGTACGCAGTATTTT | CASSYSLSTQYF
TRBJ2-7 | TRBV27 | - | TRBD2 | TGTGCCAGCAGTTTATCCGGGACTAGCGGCTACGAGCAGTACTTC | CASSLSGTSGYEQYF
TRBJ2-2 | TRBV6-6 | - | - | TGTGCCAGCAGTTCACTGTTTGAGGTGACCGGGGAGCTGTTTTTT | CASSSLFEVTGELFF
TRBJ1-2 | TRBV29-1 | few | - | TGCAGCGTTGAAGGGGGCCTCAGCTACACCTTC | CSVEGGLSYTF
TRBJ2-3 | TRBV2 | - | TRBD2 | TGTGCCAGCAGTGATCTAGCGGGGCTTAGCACAGATACGCAGTATTTT | CASSDLAGLSTDTQYF